This T cell receptor (beta chain) was identified in a study of T cell responses to AZD1222 COVID-19 vaccine. Overall study results and limits: Repertoires were sampled only after the peak T cell response.

The protocol was immunoSEQ multiplex PCR, while the TCRdb copy is restricted to in-frame clones and leaves out a portion. The sample includes about 120,000 clones, roughly 91% seen only once; the top ten take approximately 3%. From germline, CDR1 is SGHVS and CDR2 FQNEAQ. Trimming shortened V by 3 bases and J by 3 bases, and 11 bases separated the two germline ends. The CDR3 totals 15 residues. This clone was counted once. Its antigen is not known. This sequence joins TRBV7-8 and TRBJ2-2, with D perhaps matching TRBD1 (6 bases). The clonotype comes from an adult in good health. The specimen was peripheral blood, collected on day 0 of AZD1222 vaccination. For the CDR3, the DNA is TGTGCCAGCAGCTTCGGCAGGGGATACACCGGGGAGCTGTTTTTT. Protein sequence: CASSFGRGYTGELFF.